Presented here are 25 T cell receptor beta chains from one specimen sequenced in a study of T cells in Graves' hyperthyroidism and ophthalmopathy. TCR beta CDR3 regions were amplified from RNA. TCR CDR3 regions were first amplified by RT-PCR with HTBI primers. Via MiXCR, TCRdb re-called the multiplex PCR reads, giving one row per CDR3 protein. The sample holds about 540,000 distinct CDR3 sequences, 35% to 55% seen once. The sequencing input was peripheral blood or thyroid tissue (not recorded which). These receptors came from a woman between 18 and 29 years old with Graves' hyperthyroidism.

This clonotype was counted a single time. The V and J genes are TRBV7-9 and TRBJ1-4; TRBD1 matches at 9 bases. The germline V gene encodes CDR1 SEHNR and CDR2 FQNEAQ (reference sequence). This CDR3 comprises 16 residues. The ends lost 0 bases at V and 12 bases at J; junction bases unmatched: 11. The chain's CDR3 is CASSLAFTGGLTQLFF. As DNA, the CDR3 is TGTGCCAGCAGCTTAGCGTTCACAGGGGGCTTGACACAACTGTTTTTT.

The chain links TRBV5-1 to TRBJ1-2; D remains unclear. The CDR3 has 15 residues. Per the germline V gene, CDR1 is SGHRS and CDR2 is YFSETQ. V lost 2 bases and J 5 bases, leaving 16 bases between the germline ends. CDR3 bases: TGCGCCAGCAGCTTTTCGGACGGGATATCTTATGGCTACACCTTC. Translating it yields CASSFSDGISYGYTF.

CDR3 bases: TGTGCCAGCAGCTTACCAGAGGCCACAGATACGCAGTATTTT. As protein: CASSLPEATDTQYF. The gene calls are TRBV5-4 and TRBJ2-3; D gene ambiguous. V gave up 2 bases and J gave up 2 bases, with 9 bases separating them. CDR1 and CDR2 from the germline V gene are SGHNT and YYREEE (reference sequence). CDR3 length: 14 amino acids. Filled out from reference TRBV5-4 and TRBJ2-3, the complete variable domain reads ETGVTQSPTHLIKTRGQQVTLRCSSQSGHNTVSWYQQALGQGPQFIFQYYREEENGRGNFPPRFSGLQFPNYSSELNVNALELDDSALYLCASSLPEATDTQYFGPGTRLTVL.

Concerning this clonotype: A read error may be the cause here, since a much bigger clone is one base away. CDR3 protein: CAISGGNSYKQYF. The CDR3 bases are TGTGCCATCAGTGGAGGGAACTCCTACAAGCAGTACTTC. The V and J genes are TRBV10-3 and TRBJ2-7; possible D gene TRBD2, 5 bases. This CDR3 spans 13 amino acids. Germline V lookup: CDR1 ENHRY, CDR2 SYGVKD.

This clonotype was detected many times. The chain links TRBV4-2 to TRBJ1-3, with D unclear. The CDR3 is made up of 17 amino acids. V was pared by 1 base and J by 0 bases, with 13 bases between. The germline V gene encodes CDR1 LGHNA and CDR2 YNFKEQ. The CDR3 DNA reads TGTGCCAGCAGCCAAGTCCTGAGTAGGTTCTCTGGAAACACCATATATTTT. Amino acids: CASSQVLSRFSGNTIYF.

The chain employs TRBV19 and TRBJ1-5; a possible D gene is TRBD1 (5 bases). This CDR3 has 14 residues. V was shortened by 3 bases and J by 6 bases, with 12 bases between the two germline ends. Germline-derived CDR1 and CDR2 are LNHDA and SQIVND (reference sequence). The CDR3 region is CASSIGGDGQPQHF. The CDR3 DNA is TGTGCCAGTAGTATTGGGGGAGACGGTCAGCCCCAGCATTTT.

The chain recombines TRBV29-1 with TRBJ1-5; weak D call: TRBD1 (5 bases). The CDR3 runs 11 residues. Looked up from germline, CDR1 is SQVTM and CDR2 is ANQGSEA. CDR3 DNA sequence: TGCAGTTCGCAGGGTGGGCAGCCCCAGCATTTT. The encoded protein is CSSQGGQPQHF.

The sample holds many counts of this clonotype. This chain uses TRBV9 with TRBJ1-1; TRBD1 agrees at 12 bases. The trim removed 3 bases at V and 5 bases at J, leaving 5 bases unmatched. This CDR3 is built from 15 residues. CDR1 and CDR2 (germline): SGDLS, YYNGEE. The chain's CDR3 is CASSDGTGGWTEAFF. In DNA form, the CDR3 reads TGTGCCAGCAGCGACGGGACAGGGGGCTGGACTGAAGCTTTCTTT.

This chain uses TRBV2 with TRBJ1-6; D ambiguous. With 10 bases removed from V and 4 bases from J, the gap between germline ends came to 20 bases. Germline V lookup: CDR1 SNHLY, CDR2 FYNNEI. The CDR3 has 16 residues. The CDR3 is CAIVARDTQYNSPLHF. CDR3 bases: TGTGCCATCGTTGCGAGGGATACGCAGTATAATTCACCCCTCCACTTT.

This clonotype was observed at least ten times. This chain joins TRBV10-3 and TRBJ2-2; 7 nucleotides line up with TRBD1. The CDR3 has 13 amino acids. The germline V gene has CDR1 ENHRY and CDR2 SYGVKD. V shed 7 bases, J shed 3 bases, and the junction held 2 bases outside the gene matches. CDR3 coding DNA: TGTGCCATCAAGGGGGCCGACACCGGGGAGCTGTTTTTT. Its translation is CAIKGADTGELFF.

This clonotype showed up just once. It is unclear where the CDR3 begins or ends on the DNA, so no DNA is shown, and the CDR3 is as TCRdb lists it. V usage is TRBV14 and J usage is TRBJ1-2; TRBD1, the table's D call, lacks a check against the DNA. Germline loops: CDR1 SGHDN, CDR2 FVKESK. The CDR3 comprises 17 residues, both ends counted. The CDR3: CASSQDILGTFGSGNTF.

This chain connects TRBV5-4 to TRBJ1-5; TRBD1 aligns across 9 bases. The CDR3 is made up of 15 amino acids. Germline V lookup: CDR1 SGHNT, CDR2 YYREEE (reference sequence). With V trimmed by 3 bases and J by 3 bases, 4 bases remained unmatched. In DNA form, the CDR3 reads TGTGCCAGCAGCTGGGGGACAGGGTACAATCAGCCCCAGCATTTT. Its translation: CASSWGTGYNQPQHF.

This clonotype was seen at least ten times. The V gene is TRBV14, the J gene TRBJ1-1, with D possibly being TRBD1 (6 bases). Trimming removed 4 bases at V and 0 bases at J, with 12 bases between. The CDR3 has 15 residues. Germline-derived CDR1 and CDR2 are SGHDN and FVKESK. The CDR3 here is CASSLTRGLNTEAFF. In DNA, the CDR3 is TGTGCCAGCAGCCTCACCAGGGGCTTGAACACTGAAGCTTTCTTT.

This clonotype is a singleton in its sample. This chain links TRBV29-1 with TRBJ1-5; 8 positions agree with TRBD1. This CDR3 is built from 13 residues. Germline trimming cut 3 bases from V and 11 bases from J; bases unmatched to any gene: 9. Germline V gene sequence: CDR1 SQVTM, CDR2 ANQGSEA. In nucleotides, the CDR3 is TGCAGCGTTGACAGGGGGCGCGGTGAGACCCAGCATTTT. It codes for CSVDRGRGETQHF. Full variable domain (missing parts from reference TRBV29-1 and TRBJ1-5): SAVISQKPSRDICQRGTSLTIQCQVDSQVTMMFWYRQQPGQSLTLIATANQGSEATYESGFVIDKFPISRPNLTFSTLTVSNMSPEDSSIYLCSVDRGRGETQHFGDGTRLSIL.

This clonotype has a count of ten or more. The V gene is TRBV7-9, the J gene TRBJ2-7; D might be TRBD1 or TRBD2, each matching 5 bases. Germline CDR1 is SEHNR and CDR2 is FQNEAQ (reference sequence). Trimming pared 2 bases from V and 6 bases from J, leaving 14 bases between. CDR3 size: 14 residues. CDR3 in amino acids: CASSLTGLGLEQYF. The CDR3 region has the DNA TGTGCCAGCAGCTTAACGGGGCTGGGGCTCGAGCAGTACTTC.

With respect to this clonotype: An end of the junction differs from the germline gene, which may be a read error. The chain carries TRBV7-7 and TRBJ2-2; the D gene could be TRBD1 or TRBD2 (5 bases each). The CDR3 contains 14 residues. Germline assignment: CDR1 SSHAT and CDR2 FNYEAQ (reference sequence). CDR3 sequence: CASSSTRGAGELFF. CDR3 sequence (DNA): TGTGCTAGCAGCTCGACAAGGGGAGCCGGGGAGCTGTTTTTT.

The genes are TRBV24-1 and TRBJ1-2, with D tentatively TRBD1 (6 bases). Germline V gene lookup returns CDR1 KGHDR and CDR2 SFDVKD. V was pared by 2 bases and J by 4 bases, with 13 bases between. The CDR3 runs to 15 residues. CDR3 in DNA: TGTGCCACCAGTGATTCGGACAGCTTCCCCTATGGCTACACCTTC. Protein sequence: CATSDSDSFPYGYTF.

The sample holds many counts of this clonotype. The V call is TRBV2, the J call TRBJ2-1, with 9 bases identical to TRBD2. V was pared by 6 bases and J by 0 bases, with 3 bases of the junction left unmatched. The germline V gene encodes CDR1 SNHLY and CDR2 FYNNEI. CDR3 length: 15 amino acids. The CDR3 sequence: CASSGGRASYNEQFF. As DNA, the CDR3 is TGTGCCAGCAGCGGCGGGAGGGCCTCCTACAATGAGCAGTTCTTC.

The chain couples TRBV20-1 to TRBJ1-1; 8 bases map to TRBD1. The CDR3 is 15 amino acids. Germline V gene lookup returns CDR1 DFQATT and CDR2 SNEGSKA (reference sequence). J gave up 1 base and V 2 bases, and 6 bases lay outside the gene matches. The DNA of the CDR3 is TGCAGTGCTAGATCCGGCGGGACAGGGAACACTGAAGCTTTCTTT. This gives the protein CSARSGGTGNTEAFF.

This chain joins TRBV15 and TRBJ1-1, with TRBD1 identical over 8 bases. J was trimmed by 6 bases and V by 0 bases; bases with no gene match: 6. This CDR3 has 15 amino acids. Germline CDR1 and CDR2: LNHNV and YYDKDF (reference sequence). CDR3: CATSREDRVSPEAFF. CDR3 sequence (DNA): TGTGCCACCAGCAGAGAGGACAGGGTGAGCCCTGAAGCTTTCTTT.

This clonotype was counted only a few times. The gene calls are TRBV10-3 and TRBJ1-6; D remains ambiguous. This CDR3 comprises 14 residues. Germline lookup yields CDR1 ENHRY and CDR2 SYGVKD. V was pared by 0 bases and J by 7 bases, with 7 bases between. The CDR3: CAISESGSNSPLHF. The CDR3 region has the DNA TGTGCCATCAGTGAGTCGGGGTCCAATTCACCCCTCCACTTT.

This clonotype was seen repeatedly, ten times or more. The chain links TRBV4-1 to TRBJ2-7, with D tentatively TRBD1 or TRBD2 (6 bases each). Germline lookup yields CDR1 MGHRA and CDR2 YSYEKL. The CDR3 length is 15 residues. The germline V and J ends were trimmed by 1 base and 5 bases, with 15 bases remaining between them. CDR3 residues: CASSQVAGGRDEQYF. The CDR3 coding sequence is TGCGCCAGCAGCCAAGTGGCCGGGGGCCGAGACGAGCAGTACTTC.

J is TRBJ1-1 and V is TRBV12-3 or TRBV12-4; tentatively, D is TRBD1 (5 bases). The germline V and J ends were trimmed by 6 bases and 3 bases, with 26 bases remaining between them. This CDR3 is 18 amino acids long. CDR3 loop: CASRPEDKPPEWDTEAFF. The CDR3, as DNA: TGTGCCAGCAGGCCCGAGGACAAGCCACCCGAGTGGGACACTGAAGCTTTCTTT.

This clonotype was seen a single time. The chain has TRBV7-6 and TRBJ2-7; 8 positions agree with TRBD1. The germline CDR1 and CDR2 sequences are SGHVS and FNYEAQ. V lost 8 bases and J lost 6; bases outside the gene matches: 9. This CDR3 has 13 amino acids. CDR3 DNA: TGTGCCAGCTCTTCAGACAGGGGATCCGAGCAGTACTTC. This encodes CASSSDRGSEQYF.

The chain joins TRBV24-1 to TRBJ2-1; D may be TRBD1 (6 bases). This CDR3 region has 16 residues. Germline V gene sequence: CDR1 KGHDR, CDR2 SFDVKD. V was clipped by 7 bases and J by 0 bases, with 15 bases between them. CDR3 residues: CATSTPGDSSYNEQFF. Written as DNA, the CDR3 is TGTGCCACCAGCACCCCAGGGGATTCCTCCTACAATGAGCAGTTCTTC.